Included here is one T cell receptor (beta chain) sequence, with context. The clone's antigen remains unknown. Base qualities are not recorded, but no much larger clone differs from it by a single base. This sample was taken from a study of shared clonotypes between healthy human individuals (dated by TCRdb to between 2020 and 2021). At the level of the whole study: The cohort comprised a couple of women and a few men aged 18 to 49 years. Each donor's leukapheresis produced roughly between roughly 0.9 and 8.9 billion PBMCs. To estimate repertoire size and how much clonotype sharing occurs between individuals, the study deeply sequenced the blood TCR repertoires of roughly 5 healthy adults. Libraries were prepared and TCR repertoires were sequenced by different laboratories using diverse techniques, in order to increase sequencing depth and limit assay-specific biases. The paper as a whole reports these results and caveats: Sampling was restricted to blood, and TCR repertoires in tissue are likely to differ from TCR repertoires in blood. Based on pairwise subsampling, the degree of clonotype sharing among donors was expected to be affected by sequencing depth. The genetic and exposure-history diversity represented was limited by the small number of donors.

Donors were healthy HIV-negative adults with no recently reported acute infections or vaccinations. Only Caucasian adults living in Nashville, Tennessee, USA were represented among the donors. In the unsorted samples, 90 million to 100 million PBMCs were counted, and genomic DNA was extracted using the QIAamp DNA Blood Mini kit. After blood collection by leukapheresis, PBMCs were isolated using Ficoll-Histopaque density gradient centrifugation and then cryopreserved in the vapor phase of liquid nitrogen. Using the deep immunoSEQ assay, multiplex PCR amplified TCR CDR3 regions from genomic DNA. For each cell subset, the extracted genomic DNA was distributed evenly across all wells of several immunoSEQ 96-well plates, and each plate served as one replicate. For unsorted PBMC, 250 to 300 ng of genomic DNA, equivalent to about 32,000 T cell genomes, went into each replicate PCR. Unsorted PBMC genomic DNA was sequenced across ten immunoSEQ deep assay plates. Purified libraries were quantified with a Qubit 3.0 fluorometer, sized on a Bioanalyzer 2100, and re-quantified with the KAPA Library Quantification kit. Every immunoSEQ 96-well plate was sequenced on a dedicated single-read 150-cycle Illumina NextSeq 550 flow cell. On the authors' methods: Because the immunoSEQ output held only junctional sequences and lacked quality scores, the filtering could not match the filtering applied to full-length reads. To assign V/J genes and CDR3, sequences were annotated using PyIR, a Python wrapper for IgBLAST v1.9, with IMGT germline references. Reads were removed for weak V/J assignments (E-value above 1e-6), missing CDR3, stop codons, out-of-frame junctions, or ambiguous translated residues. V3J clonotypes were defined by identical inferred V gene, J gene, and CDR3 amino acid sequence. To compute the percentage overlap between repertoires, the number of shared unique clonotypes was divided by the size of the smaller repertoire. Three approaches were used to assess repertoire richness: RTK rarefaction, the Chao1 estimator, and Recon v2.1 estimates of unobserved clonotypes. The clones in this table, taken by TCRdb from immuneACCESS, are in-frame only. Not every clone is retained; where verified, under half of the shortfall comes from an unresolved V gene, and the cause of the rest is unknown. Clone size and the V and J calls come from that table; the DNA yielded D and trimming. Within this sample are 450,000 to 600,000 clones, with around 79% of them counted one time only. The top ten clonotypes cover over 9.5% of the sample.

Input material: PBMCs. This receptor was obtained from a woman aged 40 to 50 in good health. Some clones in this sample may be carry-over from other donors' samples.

The CDR3 reads as follows: CASSSQPGEGEQFF. Read as DNA, the sequence is TGTGCCAGCAGTTCCCAGCCCGGGGAAGGGGAGCAGTTCTTC. The chain was built from TRBV28 and TRBJ2-1; TRBD2 is perhaps the D gene, given 5 matching bases. Counted from cysteine to phenylalanine, this CDR3 has 14 amino acids. Only the CDR3 DNA stays, 42 bases, in frame from base 1. CDR1 and CDR2 (MDHEN, SYDVKM) derive from the germline V gene. Cut back by 4 bases and 10 bases, the V and J ends lie 17 bases apart.